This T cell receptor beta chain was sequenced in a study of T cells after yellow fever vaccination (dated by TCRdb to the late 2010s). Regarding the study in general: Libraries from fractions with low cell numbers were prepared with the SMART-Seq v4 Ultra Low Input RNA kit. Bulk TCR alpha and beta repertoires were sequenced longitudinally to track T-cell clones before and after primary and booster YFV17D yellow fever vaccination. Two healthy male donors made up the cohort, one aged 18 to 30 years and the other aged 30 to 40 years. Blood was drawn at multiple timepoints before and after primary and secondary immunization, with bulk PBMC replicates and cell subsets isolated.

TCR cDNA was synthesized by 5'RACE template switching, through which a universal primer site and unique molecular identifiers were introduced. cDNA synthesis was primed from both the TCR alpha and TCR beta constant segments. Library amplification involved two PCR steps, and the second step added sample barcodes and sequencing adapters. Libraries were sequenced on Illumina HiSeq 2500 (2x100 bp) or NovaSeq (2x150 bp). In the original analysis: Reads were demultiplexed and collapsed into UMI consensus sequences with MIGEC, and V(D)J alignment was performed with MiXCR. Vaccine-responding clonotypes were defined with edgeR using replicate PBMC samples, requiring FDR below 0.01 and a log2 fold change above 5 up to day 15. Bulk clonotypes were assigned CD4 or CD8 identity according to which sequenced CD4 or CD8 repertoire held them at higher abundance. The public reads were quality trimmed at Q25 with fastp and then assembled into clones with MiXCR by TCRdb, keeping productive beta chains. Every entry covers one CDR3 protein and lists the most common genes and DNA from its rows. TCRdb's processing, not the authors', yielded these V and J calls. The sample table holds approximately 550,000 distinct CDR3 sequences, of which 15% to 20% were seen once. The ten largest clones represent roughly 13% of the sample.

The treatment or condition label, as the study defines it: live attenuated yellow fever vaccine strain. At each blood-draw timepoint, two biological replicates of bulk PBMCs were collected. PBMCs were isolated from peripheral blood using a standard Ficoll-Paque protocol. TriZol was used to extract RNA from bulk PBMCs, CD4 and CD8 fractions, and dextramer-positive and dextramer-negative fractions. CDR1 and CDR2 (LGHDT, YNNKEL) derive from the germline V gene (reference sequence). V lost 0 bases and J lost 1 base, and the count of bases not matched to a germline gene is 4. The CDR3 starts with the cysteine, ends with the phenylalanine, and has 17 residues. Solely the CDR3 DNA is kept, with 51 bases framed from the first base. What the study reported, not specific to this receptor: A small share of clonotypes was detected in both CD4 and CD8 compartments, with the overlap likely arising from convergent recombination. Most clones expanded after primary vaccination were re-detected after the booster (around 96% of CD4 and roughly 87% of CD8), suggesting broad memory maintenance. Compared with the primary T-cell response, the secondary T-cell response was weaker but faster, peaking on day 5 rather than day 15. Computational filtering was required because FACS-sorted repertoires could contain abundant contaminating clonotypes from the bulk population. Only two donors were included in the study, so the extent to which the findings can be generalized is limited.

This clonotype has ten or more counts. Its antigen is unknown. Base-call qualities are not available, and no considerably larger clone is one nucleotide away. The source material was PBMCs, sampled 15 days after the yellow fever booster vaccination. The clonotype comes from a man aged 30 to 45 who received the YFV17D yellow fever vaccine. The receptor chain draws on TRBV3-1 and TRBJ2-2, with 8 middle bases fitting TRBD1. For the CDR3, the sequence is CASSQESDRVNTGELFF. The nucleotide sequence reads TGTGCCAGCAGCCAAGAGTCGGACAGGGTGAACACCGGGGAGCTGTTTTTT.